The clone carrying this TCR beta chain was seen only once. These data originate in a study of identifying expanded T cells in peripheral blood. The CDR3 runs to 15 residues. The germline V gene has CDR1 SSHAT and CDR2 FNYEAQ (reference sequence). V shed 0 bases and J shed 2 bases, with 7 bases lying between them. TCRdb's copy holds only in-frame clones and misses some; the assay was immunoSEQ multiplex PCR. The sample has under 120,000 clones, about 89% seen once. The chain carries TRBV7-7 and TRBJ2-2; D unresolved. This clonotype originated in a person aged 18 to 69 in good health. Sample: blood. DNA for the CDR3: TGTGCCAGCAGCTTAGCGGCAGATAACACCGGGGAGCTGTTTTTT. Amino acid sequence: CASSLAADNTGELFF.